Following are 16 T cell receptor beta chains from one sample sequenced in a study of T-cell reconstitution after alpha-beta-depleted transplantation in children. Preparation of the TCRbeta library was carried out with unique molecular identifiers. Via MiXCR, TCRdb re-called the PCR reads, giving one row per CDR3 protein. Here the sample spans hundreds of thousands of distinct CDR3 sequences, about 9.9% being singletons. This specimen consisted of peripheral blood, obtained 180 days after TCRalphabeta/CD19-depleted stem cell transplant. Every receptor here comes from a male patient between 2 and 10 years old who had a stem cell transplant for chronic granulomatous disease, so the T cells may come from the graft donor.

This clonotype was observed at least ten times. The chain uses TRBV5-1 and TRBJ2-1; a possible D gene is TRBD2 (5 bases). The ends were cut back, 0 bases at V and 5 bases at J, with 18 bases in the middle. The germline gives CDR1 SGHRS, CDR2 YFSETQ. CDR3 length equals 17 residues. In nucleotides, the CDR3 is TGCGCCAGCAGCTTGGACGGTCGTGGGAGTGGAGACAATGAGCAGTTCTTC. Translating gives CASSLDGRGSGDNEQFF.

V is TRBV20-1 and J is TRBJ2-7, with 7 bases matching TRBD1. V gave up 3 bases and J gave up 4 bases; unmatched junction bases: 3. CDR3 length equals 12 residues. Germline lookup yields CDR1 DFQATT and CDR2 SNEGSKA (reference sequence). CDR3 sequence (DNA): TGCAGTGCTAGCATGACAGGGTACGAGCAGTACTTC. It translates to CSASMTGYEQYF.

This clonotype was seen many times. J is TRBJ1-4 and V is TRBV18; D call uncertain. The CDR3 consists of 13 residues. Germline assignment: CDR1 KGHSH and CDR2 LQKENI. V shed 1 base and J shed 5 bases, with 5 bases lying between them. CDR3 loop: CASSPRRNEKLFF. CDR3 nucleotides: TGTGCCAGCTCACCACGCCGGAATGAAAAACTGTTTTTT.

About this clonotype: Just one base apart from a much larger clone, this may be a read error. The rearrangement uses TRBV4-2 and TRBJ2-7, with TRBD1 matching 10 bases. With V trimmed by 4 bases and J by 6 bases, 15 bases remained unmatched. Germline loops: CDR1 LGHNA, CDR2 YNFKEQ. The CDR3 extends over 17 amino acids. In DNA, the CDR3 is TGTGCCAGCAGCCTGGACAGGGGGTCTTCGTTAGGTCCCGAGCAGTACTTC. It is translated as CASSLDRGSSLGPEQYF.

This chain connects TRBV7-9 to TRBJ2-7; D unclear. There are 12 residues in the CDR3. Germline V gene data show CDR1 as SEHNR and CDR2 as FQNEAQ (reference sequence). Trimming pared 1 base from V and 7 bases from J, leaving 8 bases between. CDR3 in DNA: TGTGCCAGCAGCTTAGGTGGGGAAGAGCAGTACTTC. It translates to CASSLGGEEQYF.

This clonotype appeared many times. The J gene is TRBJ1-1, the V gene TRBV6-4; TRBD1 agrees at 11 bases. The V gene end was trimmed by 6 bases and the J gene end by 4 bases; junction bases not matched to a gene: 7. Germline V CDR1 and CDR2: MRHNA, SNTAGT. The length of the CDR3 is 15 residues. This chain's CDR3 is CASRPGTGGFTEAFF. Here the CDR3 DNA reads TGTGCCAGCAGACCCGGGACAGGGGGATTCACTGAAGCTTTCTTT.

The table lists this clonotype with many counts. This rearrangement joins TRBV7-9 to TRBJ1-5; TRBD1 agrees at 7 bases. The V segment lost 5 bases and the J segment 8 bases; nucleotides outside the gene matches: 6. This CDR3 comprises 13 residues. Germline V gene data show CDR1 as SEHNR and CDR2 as FQNEAQ (reference sequence). This CDR3 reads CASSRMTGKPQHF. The CDR3 nucleotides are TGTGCCAGCAGCCGGATGACAGGGAAGCCCCAGCATTTT.

This clonotype was counted a few times. The gene calls are TRBV5-4 and TRBJ2-5; TRBD2 matches 8 bases. The V and J ends lost 8 bases and 3 bases, in that order; junction bases with no gene match: 12. Germline CDR1 and CDR2: SGHNT and YYREEE (reference sequence). The CDR3 length is 15 residues. The chain's CDR3 is CASRSGTRLKETQYF. The DNA of the CDR3 is TGTGCCAGTCGCTCTGGGACTAGACTAAAAGAGACCCAGTACTTC.

The table lists this clonotype with many counts. V is TRBV29-1 and J is TRBJ2-7; possibly TRBD2 for D (5 bases). Germline V gene sequence: CDR1 SQVTM, CDR2 ANQGSEA. Trimming removed 5 bases at V and 2 bases at J, with 7 bases between. The CDR3 spans 11 residues. CDR3 bases: TGCAGCGTTCGGGGAGCCTACGAGCAGTACTTC. Translated, it gives CSVRGAYEQYF.

This clonotype was seen repeatedly, ten times or more. This chain connects TRBV9 to TRBJ2-3; D is perhaps TRBD1 (7 bases). CDR1 and CDR2 (germline): SGDLS, YYNGEE. The V end was cut by 2 bases, the J end by 2 bases, with 15 bases between. This CDR3 spans 16 amino acids. CDR3 residues: CASSVEGAGFTDTQYF. In nucleotides, the CDR3 is TGTGCCAGCAGCGTCGAGGGGGCGGGATTCACAGATACGCAGTATTTT.

This clonotype was picked up a small number of times. The chain combines TRBV19 with TRBJ2-1; no definite D call. The ends were cut back, 3 bases at V and 0 bases at J, with 9 bases in the middle. Germline V gene sequence: CDR1 LNHDA, CDR2 SQIVND (reference sequence). This CDR3 comprises 15 residues. CDR3 sequence (DNA): TGTGCCAGTAGTATTGTTACTAACTCCTACAATGAGCAGTTCTTC. Its translation is CASSIVTNSYNEQFF.

There are many counts of this clonotype. This chain connects TRBV4-1 to TRBJ2-7; 7 bases fit TRBD1. From germline, CDR1 is MGHRA and CDR2 YSYEKL. The CDR3 is 16 amino acids. The junction had 12 bases not matched to a gene; V was cut back by 0 bases and J by 7 bases. In nucleotides, the CDR3 is TGCGCCAGCAGCCAAGATCGAGAGACAGGGTTGAGGGAGCAGTACTTC. It translates to CASSQDRETGLREQYF.

This clonotype was counted many times. The DNA for the CDR3 is TGTGCCAGCAGCTCCACGACCTCCTATAATTCACCCCTCCACTTT. Translating gives CASSSTTSYNSPLHF. This sequence joins TRBV7-2 and TRBJ1-6, with D unresolved. This CDR3 is 15 amino acids long. With 4 bases removed from V and 0 bases from J, the gap between germline ends came to 7 bases. The germline V gene has CDR1 SGHTA and CDR2 FQGNSA.

The chain couples TRBV30 to TRBJ1-4; TRBD1 agrees at 7 bases. The CDR3 is 14 residues long. CDR1 and CDR2 (germline): GTSNPN, SVGIG (reference sequence). The V segment lost 1 base and the J segment 6 bases; nucleotides outside the gene matches: 5. CDR3 region: CAWSEDRLDEKLFF. For the CDR3, the DNA is TGTGCCTGGAGTGAGGACAGGCTCGATGAAAAACTGTTTTTT.

Of note for this clonotype: With a much larger clone just one base away, this may be a read error. The chain carries TRBV24-1 and TRBJ2-5, with a weak D call TRBD1 (5 bases). This CDR3 is built from 13 residues. Germline-derived CDR1 and CDR2 are KGHDR and SFDVKD. The CDR3 loop is CATSDFQGETPYF. The CDR3, as DNA: TGTGCCACCAGTGATTTCCAGGGTGAGACCCCGTACTTC.

Relative to its sample, this clonotype is medium-sized. The CDR3 DNA reads as TGTGCCAGCAGCTGGAAAACAGGGCGGGAGACCCAGTACTTC. This sequence encodes CASSWKTGRETQYF. This chain uses TRBV7-9 with TRBJ2-5; D might be TRBD1 (6 bases). The CDR3 has 14 amino acids. V was trimmed by 4 bases and J by 5 bases, leaving 14 bases between them. CDR1 is SEHNR, CDR2 FQNEAQ, per germline (reference sequence).